Sequencing of this T cell receptor beta chain was carried out in a study of STAT5B mutations in CD4+ large granular lymphocyte leukemia. Across the whole study: Healthy donors showed HLA-associated enrichment of the CDR3 'QG' motif.

Controls came from buffy coats of healthy blood donors. Some clones are missing from TCRdb's copy, which holds only in-frame ones; the method was immunoSEQ multiplex PCR. The repertoire holds about 33,000 clones, with about 70% as singletons. Trimming took 5 bases from V and 5 from J, leaving 21 bases between them. This CDR3 spans 16 amino acids. The germline gives CDR1 SGHDT, CDR2 YYEEEE. In this sample, this clone turned up once. Its antigen remains unknown. The study's findings and limits: 8/27 top patient clones versus 2/35 control clones were TRBV06-family.

The sequence was obtained from a human donor in good health. The rearrangement links TRBV5-6 to TRBJ2-3; D is perhaps TRBD1 (5 bases). The material sequenced was CD4+ T cells from blood buffy coats. CDR3 region: CASSYVDRMPGDTQYF. The CDR3 DNA sequence: TGTGCCAGCAGTTATGTCGACAGAATGCCTGGAGATACGCAGTATTTT.